The present T cell receptor beta chain was sequenced within a study of early T cells in non-severe SARS-CoV-2 infection (dated by TCRdb to the early 2020s). With regard to the full study: Because TCR sequencing was done on bulk RNA from unsorted whole blood, the alpha and beta chains could not be paired.

This clonotype was seen a handful of times. Its antigen target is currently unknown. The input lacks base qualities; no much larger clone sits a single base away. General findings and caveats noted by the study authors: Matching against VDJdb was skewed toward anti-spike CD8 responses, likely underestimated virus-specific expansions, and missed private and CD4 specificities.

Via the germline V gene, CDR1 is MNHNS and CDR2 SASEGT. Including cysteine and phenylalanine, the CDR3 has 16 amino acids. Only CDR3 DNA is held: 48 bases, read in frame from base 1. Trimming costs V 7 bases and J 5 bases, and their ends lie 23 bases apart. The library was obtained by 5' RACE. TCRdb shows the sequencer as NextSeq 500. The TCR library protocol attached unique molecular identifiers to individual cDNA molecules to correct for sequencing error and PCR bias. Both TCR alpha and beta chains were sequenced, and tight co-correlation was observed between alpha and beta sequence abundances in each sample. The source study handled its data this way. Decombinator V4 was used to annotate TCR sequences for V gene, J gene and CDR3. TCRs were defined as expanded if a significant change between any two time points was detected under a Poisson model with p below 0.0001. Abundances of TCRs were expressed as counts per million after normalisation to the total number of TCRs sequenced in each sample. TRAV1-2 paired with TRAJ12, TRAJ20 or TRAJ33 defined MAIT TCRs, while TRAV10 paired with TRAJ18 defined iNKT TCRs. VDJdb, accessed 1 November 2021, was searched for CMV, EBV and SARS-CoV-2 annotated TCRs, with TCRs annotated for multiple antigens excluded. TCRdb's own reprocessing of the public reads used fastp at Q25 and MiXCR and kept productive beta chains. Rows merge per CDR3 protein into single entries with the most common DNA and genes. These V and J calls derive from TCRdb rather than the authors' analysis. The sample data list more than 55,000 distinct CDR3 sequences, and over 10% of these were observed just once. Roughly 4.7% of the sample is held by the ten biggest clonotypes.

A case-control design nested within a healthcare worker cohort in London, UK, was used, with weekly nasopharyngeal swab PCR tests and blood sampling performed. Between 23 and 31 March 2020, the week of the UK lockdown, healthcare workers were enrolled and then followed up weekly for as long as 16 weeks. The TCR originated in an adult who was a healthcare worker with PCR-confirmed SARS-CoV-2 infection or an uninfected control (not recorded which). The material sequenced was whole blood. This sequence uses TRBV6-1 and TRBJ2-5; the D call is tentative, TRBD1 or TRBD2, as each matches 7 bases. Read as DNA, the sequence is TGTGCCAGCACTATGGGAGGGGGCAGGGCCTGGGAGACCCAGTACTTC. Translated, it reads CASTMGGGRAWETQYF.